Detailed here is one TCR beta chain. Data came from immunoSEQ multiplex PCR; TCRdb stores just in-frame clones and leaves some out. This table has about 350,000 clones, approximately 81% appearing once. The data were obtained in a study of Ad26.COV2.S vaccination and SARS-CoV-2 variants. V gave up 6 bases and J gave up 2 bases, with 16 bases separating them. This CDR3 has 14 residues. The V gene's germline CDR1 is SQVTM and CDR2 ANQGSEA. Treatment denoted: 15 to 20 received Ad26.COV2.S at low or high dose, single or two shots; several received placebo; per-sample allocation not given. It was on day 63 after the first vaccine or placebo injection that samples were taken.

This clonotype was sampled from a person between 18 and 65 years old who received the Ad26.COV2.S COVID-19 vaccine or a placebo. The starting material was peripheral blood, obtained in a trial of Ad26.COV2.S vaccine versus placebo. V is TRBV29-1 and J is TRBJ1-2; weak D call: TRBD1 (5 bases). The CDR3 nucleotides read TGCAGCGTGGACGGGACGGTGAAGAACTATGGCTACACCTTC. Protein product: CSVDGTVKNYGYTF.